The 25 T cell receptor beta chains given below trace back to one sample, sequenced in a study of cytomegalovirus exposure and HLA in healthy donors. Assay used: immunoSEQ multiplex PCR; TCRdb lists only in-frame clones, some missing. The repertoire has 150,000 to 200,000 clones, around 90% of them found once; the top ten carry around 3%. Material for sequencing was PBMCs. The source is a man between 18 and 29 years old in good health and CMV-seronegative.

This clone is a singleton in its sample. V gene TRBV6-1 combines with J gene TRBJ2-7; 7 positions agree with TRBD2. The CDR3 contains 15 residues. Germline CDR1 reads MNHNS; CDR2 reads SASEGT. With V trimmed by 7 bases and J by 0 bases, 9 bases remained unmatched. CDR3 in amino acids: CASTTTGGISYEQYF. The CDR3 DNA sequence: TGTGCCAGCACGACTACGGGGGGTATCTCCTACGAGCAGTACTTC.

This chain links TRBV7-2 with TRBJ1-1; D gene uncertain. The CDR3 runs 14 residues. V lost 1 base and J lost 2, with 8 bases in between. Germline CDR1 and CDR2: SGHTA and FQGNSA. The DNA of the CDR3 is TGTGCCAGCAGCTTAGGGGCACTCAACACTGAAGCTTTCTTT. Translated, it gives CASSLGALNTEAFF.

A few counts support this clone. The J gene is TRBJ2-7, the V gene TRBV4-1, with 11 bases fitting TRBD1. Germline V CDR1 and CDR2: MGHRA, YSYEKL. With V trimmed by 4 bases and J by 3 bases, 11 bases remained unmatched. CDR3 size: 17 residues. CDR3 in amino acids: CASSLGTGGHNRYEQYF. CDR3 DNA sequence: TGCGCCAGCAGCCTCGGGACAGGGGGACACAACCGCTACGAGCAGTACTTC.

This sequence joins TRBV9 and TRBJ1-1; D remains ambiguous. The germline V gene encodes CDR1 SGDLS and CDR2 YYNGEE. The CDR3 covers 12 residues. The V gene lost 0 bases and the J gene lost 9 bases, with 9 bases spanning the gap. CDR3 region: CASSVAEGKAFF. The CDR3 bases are TGTGCCAGCAGCGTAGCCGAGGGTAAAGCTTTCTTT.

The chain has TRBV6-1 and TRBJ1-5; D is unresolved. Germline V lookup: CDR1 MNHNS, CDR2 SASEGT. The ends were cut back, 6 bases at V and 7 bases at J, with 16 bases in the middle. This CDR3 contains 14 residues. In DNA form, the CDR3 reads TGTGCCAGCAGCACTAGCGGGGAAGGCCAGCCCCAGCATTTT. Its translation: CASSTSGEGQPQHF.

The CDR3 region is CASRPEQVMRYEQYF. CDR3 sequence (DNA): TGTGCCAGCAGACCTGAACAGGTGATGAGGTACGAGCAGTACTTC. The chain recombines TRBV28 with TRBJ2-7, with D possibly matching TRBD1 (5 bases). CDR3 size: 15 residues. The ends were cut back, 6 bases at V and 4 bases at J, with 19 bases in the middle. Looked up from germline, CDR1 is MDHEN and CDR2 is SYDVKM.

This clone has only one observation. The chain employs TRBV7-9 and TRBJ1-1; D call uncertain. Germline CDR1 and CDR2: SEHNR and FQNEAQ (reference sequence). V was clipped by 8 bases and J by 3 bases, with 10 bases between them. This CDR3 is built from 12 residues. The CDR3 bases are TGTGCCAGCGCTAGTGGGTACACTGAAGCTTTCTTT. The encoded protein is CASASGYTEAFF. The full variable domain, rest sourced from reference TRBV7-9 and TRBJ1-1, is DTGVSQNPRHKITKRGQNVTFRCDPISEHNRLYWYRQTLGQGPEFLTYFQNEAQLEKSRLLSDRFSAERPKGSFSTLEIQRTEQGDSAMYLCASASGYTEAFFGQGTRLTVV.

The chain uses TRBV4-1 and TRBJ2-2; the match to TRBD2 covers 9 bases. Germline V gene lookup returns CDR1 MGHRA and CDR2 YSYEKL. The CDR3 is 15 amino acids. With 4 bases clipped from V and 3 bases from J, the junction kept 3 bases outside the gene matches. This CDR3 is CASSRVAGDTGELFF. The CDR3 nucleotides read TGCGCCAGCAGCCGCGTAGCGGGAGACACCGGGGAGCTGTTTTTT.

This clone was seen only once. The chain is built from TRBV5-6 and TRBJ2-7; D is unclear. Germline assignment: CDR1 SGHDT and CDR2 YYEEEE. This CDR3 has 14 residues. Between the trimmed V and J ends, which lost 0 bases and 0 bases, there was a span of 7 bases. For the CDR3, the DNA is TGTGCCAGCAGCTTGGTGGCGGTCTCCTACGAGCAGTACTTC. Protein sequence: CASSLVAVSYEQYF.

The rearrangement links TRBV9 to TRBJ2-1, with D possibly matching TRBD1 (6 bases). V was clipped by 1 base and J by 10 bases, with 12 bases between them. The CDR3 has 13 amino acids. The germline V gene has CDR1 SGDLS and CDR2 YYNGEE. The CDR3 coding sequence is TGTGCCAGCAGCGTATCAGGGGCGTGGGAGCAGTTCTTC. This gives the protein CASSVSGAWEQFF.

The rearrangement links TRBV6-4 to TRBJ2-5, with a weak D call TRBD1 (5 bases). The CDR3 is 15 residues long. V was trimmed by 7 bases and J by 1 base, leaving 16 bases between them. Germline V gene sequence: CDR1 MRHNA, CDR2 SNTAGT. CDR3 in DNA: TGTGCCAGCATTCCCGAAGTTGACAGCCAAGAGACCCAGTACTTC. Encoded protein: CASIPEVDSQETQYF.

Written as DNA, the CDR3 is TGTGCCTGGAGACCACAGGGGACAGGGAAGGCTTTCTTT. Residues: CAWRPQGTGKAFF. The rearrangement joins TRBV30 to TRBJ1-1; 9 bases fit TRBD1. This CDR3 has 13 amino acids. J gave up 11 bases and V 3 bases, and 10 bases lay outside the gene matches. Germline V lookup: CDR1 GTSNPN, CDR2 SVGIG (reference sequence). Looking up the rest from reference TRBV30 and TRBJ1-1 gives the full variable domain: SQTIHQWPATLVQPVGSPLSLECTVEGTSNPNLYWYRQAAGRGLQLLFYSVGIGQISSEVPQNLSASRPQDRQFILSSKKLLLSDSGFYLCAWRPQGTGKAFFGQGTRLTVV.

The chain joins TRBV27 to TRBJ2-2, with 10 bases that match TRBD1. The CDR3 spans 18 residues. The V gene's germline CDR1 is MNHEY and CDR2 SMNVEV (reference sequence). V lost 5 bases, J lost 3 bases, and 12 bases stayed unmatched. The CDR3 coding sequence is TGTGCCAGCAGTACGGACAGGGGGGCCCCAAGAGACACCGGGGAGCTGTTTTTT. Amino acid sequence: CASSTDRGAPRDTGELFF.

This CDR3 reads CASSLEPSGDNEQFF. CDR3 bases: TGCGCCAGCAGCTTGGAACCTAGCGGGGACAATGAGCAGTTCTTC. The J gene is TRBJ2-1, the V gene TRBV5-1, with 9 bases matching TRBD2. Unmatched junction bases numbered 3, after V lost 0 bases and J lost 5 bases. The CDR3 extends over 15 amino acids. Germline CDR1 reads SGHRS; CDR2 reads YFSETQ.

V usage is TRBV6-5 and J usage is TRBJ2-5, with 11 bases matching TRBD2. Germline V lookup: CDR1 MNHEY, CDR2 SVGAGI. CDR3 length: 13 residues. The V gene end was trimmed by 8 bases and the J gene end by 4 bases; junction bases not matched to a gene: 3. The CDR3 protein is CASRLAGRETQYF. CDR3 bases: TGTGCCAGCCGACTAGCGGGGAGAGAGACCCAGTACTTC.

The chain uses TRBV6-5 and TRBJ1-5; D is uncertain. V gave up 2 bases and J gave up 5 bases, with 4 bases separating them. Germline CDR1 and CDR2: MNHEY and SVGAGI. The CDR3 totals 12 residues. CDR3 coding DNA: TGTGCCAGCAGTTACCGAGATCAGCCCCAGCATTTT. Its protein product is CASSYRDQPQHF.

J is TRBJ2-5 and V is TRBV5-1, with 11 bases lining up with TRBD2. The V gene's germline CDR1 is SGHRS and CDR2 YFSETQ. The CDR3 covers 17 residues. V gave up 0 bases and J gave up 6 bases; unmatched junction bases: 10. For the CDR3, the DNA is TGCGCCAGCAGCTTGGCTCTAGCGGGGGGCCCCCAGCAGACCCAGTACTTC. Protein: CASSLALAGGPQQTQYF.

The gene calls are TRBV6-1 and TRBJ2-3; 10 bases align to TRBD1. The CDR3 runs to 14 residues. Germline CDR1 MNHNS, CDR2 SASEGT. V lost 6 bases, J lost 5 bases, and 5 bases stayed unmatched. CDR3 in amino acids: CASRQGQGIDTQYF. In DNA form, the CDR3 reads TGTGCCAGCAGGCAGGGACAGGGGATAGATACGCAGTATTTT.

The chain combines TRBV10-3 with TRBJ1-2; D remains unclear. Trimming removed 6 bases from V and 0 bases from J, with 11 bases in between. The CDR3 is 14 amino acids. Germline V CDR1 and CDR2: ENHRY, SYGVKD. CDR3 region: CAISGSLANYGYTF. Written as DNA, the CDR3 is TGTGCCATCAGCGGGTCCCTAGCTAACTATGGCTACACCTTC.

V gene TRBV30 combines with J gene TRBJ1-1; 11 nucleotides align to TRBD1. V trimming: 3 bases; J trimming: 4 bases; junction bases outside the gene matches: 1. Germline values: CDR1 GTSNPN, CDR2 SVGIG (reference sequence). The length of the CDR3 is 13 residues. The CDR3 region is CAWRGTGGTEAFF. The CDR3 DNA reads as TGTGCCTGGAGGGGGACAGGGGGCACTGAAGCTTTCTTT.

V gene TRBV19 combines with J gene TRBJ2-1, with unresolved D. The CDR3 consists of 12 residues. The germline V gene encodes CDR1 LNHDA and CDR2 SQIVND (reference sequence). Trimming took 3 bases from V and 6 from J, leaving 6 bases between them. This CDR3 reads CASSISFNEQFF. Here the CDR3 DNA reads TGTGCCAGTAGTATCTCTTTCAATGAGCAGTTCTTC. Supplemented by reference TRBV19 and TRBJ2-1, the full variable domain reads DGGITQSPKYLFRKEGQNVTLSCEQNLNHDAMYWYRQDPGQGLRLIYYSQIVNDFQKGDIAEGYSVSREKKESFPLTVTSAQKNPTAFYLCASSISFNEQFFGPGTRLTVL.

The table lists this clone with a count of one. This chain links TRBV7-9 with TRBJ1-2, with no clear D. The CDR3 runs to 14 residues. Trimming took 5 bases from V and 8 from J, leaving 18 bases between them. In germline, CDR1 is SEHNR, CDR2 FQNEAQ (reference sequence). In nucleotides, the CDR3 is TGTGCCAGCAGCCTCGAGCGGGGAGTCGGCGGCTACACCTTC. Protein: CASSLERGVGGYTF.

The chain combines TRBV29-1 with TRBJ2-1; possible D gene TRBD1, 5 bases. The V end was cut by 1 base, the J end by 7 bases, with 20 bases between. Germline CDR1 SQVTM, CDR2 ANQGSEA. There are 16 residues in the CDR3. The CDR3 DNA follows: TGCAGCGTTGAAGGATCCCCATCGACAAGGGGAAATGAGCAGTTCTTC. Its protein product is CSVEGSPSTRGNEQFF.

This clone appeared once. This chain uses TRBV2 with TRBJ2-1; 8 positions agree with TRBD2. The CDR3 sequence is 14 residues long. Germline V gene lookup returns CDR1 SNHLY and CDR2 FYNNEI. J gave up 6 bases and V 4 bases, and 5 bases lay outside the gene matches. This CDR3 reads CASSASGRINEQFF. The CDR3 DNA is TGTGCCAGCAGTGCCAGCGGGAGAATCAATGAGCAGTTCTTC.

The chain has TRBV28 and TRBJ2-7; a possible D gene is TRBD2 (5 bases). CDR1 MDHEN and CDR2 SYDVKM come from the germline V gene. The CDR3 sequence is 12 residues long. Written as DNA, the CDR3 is TGTGCCAGCAGTTTGTCTGCGGGCCCTTGGCTGGTC. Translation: CASSLSAGPWLV.